The present T cell receptor (beta chain) was sequenced within a study of T cell repertoires in cytomegalovirus infection (dated by TCRdb to about 2019). Concerning the study at large: Donor HLA type was relevant to the analysis, because carriage of CMV infection together with the matching HLA type was indicated by public TCR beta signatures. The research as a whole found: The ex vivo response was dominated by HLA-C-restricted CMV-specific TCR beta clonotypes, which also provided the single most frequent clonotype in two of eight donors. Carriers of CMV infection plus the relevant HLA type were discriminated by the cumulative frequency of public TCR beta family members in the study cohort and in an independent roughly 400-donor cohort.

These reads were obtained on an Illumina HiSeq 1500. TCRdb reprocessing: public reads trimmed at Q25 with fastp, clones called with MiXCR, in-frame beta chains kept. Records with the same CDR3 protein are collapsed into one entry carrying the most frequent genes and DNA. The sample table shows approximately 43,000 distinct CDR3 sequences, and 20% to 25% are seen once. The top ten constitute roughly 18% of the sample. The CDR3, from cysteine to phenylalanine, totals 12 residues. The read is trimmed to its CDR3 DNA, 36 bases read in frame from base 1. Trimming at the junction amounts to 1 base on V and 12 bases on J, and the germline ends lie 13 bases apart. A few counts support this clonotype. The clone's antigen remains unknown. Base-call qualities are not available, and no considerably larger clone is one nucleotide away.

The sample consisted of PBMCs, sequenced either directly or after in vitro stimulation (not recorded which). The chain couples TRBV12-3 or TRBV12-4 to TRBJ2-7; D gene: possibly TRBD2, on 7 matching bases. This sequence was found in a human donor in good health (CMV status not recorded). Some clones in this sample may be carry-over from other donors' samples. The CDR3 protein: CASSLGGGGSYF. The DNA is TGTGCCAGCAGTTTAGGGGGGGGGGGCTCGTACTTC.